Below are 15 T cell receptor beta chains sequenced from a single sample in a study of T cells after yellow fever vaccination. In TCRdb, the 5' RACE reads were re-called with MiXCR into one record per CDR3 protein. The data contain more than 300,000 distinct CDR3 sequences, approximately 7% of them seen just once; the ten biggest clones take up around 17%. Sample: PBMCs, taken about 49 days after the first yellow fever vaccination. Every receptor here comes from a man between 18 and 29 years old who received the YFV17D yellow fever vaccine.

This chain connects TRBV5-1 to TRBJ2-3; D is possibly TRBD2 (6 bases). The CDR3 totals 17 residues. The germline gives CDR1 SGHRS, CDR2 YFSETQ. V lost 0 bases and J 4 bases, leaving 18 bases between the germline ends. This CDR3 reads CASSLVPAGTGADTQYF. The CDR3 bases are TGCGCCAGCAGCTTGGTTCCGGCGGGGACGGGAGCAGATACGCAGTATTTT.

This chain uses TRBV20-1 with TRBJ2-5; D remains unclear. Trimming removed 3 bases from V and 2 bases from J, with 1 base in between. CDR1 is DFQATT, CDR2 SNEGSKA, per germline (reference sequence). The CDR3 is made up of 10 amino acids. The CDR3 sequence: CSARQETQYF. CDR3 bases: TGCAGTGCTAGGCAAGAGACCCAGTACTTC.

This clonotype has a handful of counts. This chain uses TRBV14 with TRBJ1-6; D is undetermined. Germline V gives CDR1 SGHDN, CDR2 FVKESK. V lost 4 bases, J lost 6 bases, and 10 bases lay in between. The CDR3 is 14 residues long. The CDR3, as DNA: TGTGCCAGCAGCCCAGGTAGCAGTAATTCACCCCTCCACTTT. Residues: CASSPGSSNSPLHF.

The chain combines TRBV24-1 with TRBJ1-2; TRBD1 might be the D (5 bases). This CDR3 is built from 14 residues. Germline CDR1 KGHDR, CDR2 SFDVKD. V lost 2 bases and J 8 bases, leaving 14 bases between the germline ends. The CDR3 protein is CATSDWDSRSGYTF. CDR3 coding DNA: TGTGCCACCAGTGATTGGGACTCCCGATCGGGCTACACCTTC.

The chain links TRBV2 to TRBJ2-1, with D unresolved. CDR1 SNHLY and CDR2 FYNNEI come from the germline V gene. The CDR3 spans 13 residues. V was trimmed by 3 bases and J by 6 bases, leaving 9 bases between them. The CDR3 sequence is CASSEGPFNEQFF. CDR3 sequence (DNA): TGTGCCAGCAGTGAGGGTCCCTTCAATGAGCAGTTCTTC. Based on the CDR3 plus reference TRBV2 and TRBJ2-1, the full variable domain is EPEVTQTPSHQVTQMGQEVILRCVPISNHLYFYWYRQILGQKVEFLVSFYNNEISEKSEIFDDQFSVERPDGSNFTLKIRSTKLEDSAMYFCASSEGPFNEQFFGPGTRLTVL.

The rearrangement joins TRBV20-1 to TRBJ1-2; the D gene is possibly TRBD1 (5 bases). This CDR3 is built from 15 residues. Germline CDR1 reads DFQATT; CDR2 reads SNEGSKA (reference sequence). V lost 5 bases and J lost 4, with 20 bases in between. CDR3 DNA sequence: TGCAGTGCTCCGGGACGAGATCGAAATTTCTATGGCTACACCTTC. It is translated as CSAPGRDRNFYGYTF.

This clonotype was observed a handful of times. This CDR3 reads CASSPPSVFTDTQYF. The DNA of the CDR3 is TGTGCCAGCTCACCACCGTCGGTATTCACAGATACGCAGTATTTT. The chain combines TRBV18 with TRBJ2-3; unclear D gene. The CDR3 is made up of 15 amino acids. Germline-derived CDR1 and CDR2 are KGHSH and LQKENI. The V gene lost 0 bases and the J gene lost 2 bases, with 9 bases spanning the gap.

This clonotype was seen repeatedly, ten times or more. The chain is built from TRBV20-1 and TRBJ2-1, with 14 positions matching TRBD2. V lost 3 bases to trimming and J lost 5 bases; unmatched junction nucleotides: 24. CDR1 DFQATT and CDR2 SNEGSKA come from the germline V gene (reference sequence). The CDR3 is 22 amino acids. The CDR3 DNA reads TGCAGTGCTAGTTCTGCCCTACTTCCGGGACTAGCGGGGGCCGCACCTGACAATGAGCAGTTCTTC. Translation gives CSASSALLPGLAGAAPDNEQFF.

The chain links TRBV3-1 to TRBJ1-2; D gene uncertain. Trimming pared 8 bases from V and 4 bases from J, leaving 20 bases between. The CDR3 totals 15 residues. CDR1 and CDR2 from the germline V gene are LGHDT and YNNKEL (reference sequence). In DNA form, the CDR3 reads TGTGCCAGCCGTGAGCCGATACCGAGAGGCTATGGCTACACCTTC. This encodes CASREPIPRGYGYTF.

This clonotype was picked up many times. This chain connects TRBV4-2 to TRBJ2-3, with D perhaps being TRBD1 or TRBD2 (6 bases each). Germline V gene data show CDR1 as LGHNA and CDR2 as YNFKEQ. The CDR3 is 18 amino acids. Deletions cut 4 bases from V and 2 bases from J, with 22 bases between. CDR3 sequence: CASSLQRGGHQTTDTQYF. CDR3 sequence (DNA): TGTGCCAGCAGCCTCCAGAGAGGGGGGCACCAAACCACAGATACGCAGTATTTT.

The chain combines TRBV10-3 with TRBJ2-7; the match to TRBD1 covers 9 bases. Germline CDR1 reads ENHRY; CDR2 reads SYGVKD. The CDR3 contains 16 residues. V shed 5 bases and J 6 bases; nucleotides not matched to a gene: 14. As DNA, the CDR3 is TGTGCCATCAGTCACGACACCGGGACAGGGTTAGCCGAGCAGTACGTC. This codes for CAISHDTGTGLAEQYV.

This clonotype was counted only a few times. This sequence joins TRBV3-1 and TRBJ1-1, with no clear D. Germline V gene lookup returns CDR1 LGHDT and CDR2 YNNKEL (reference sequence). There are 14 residues in the CDR3. Between the trimmed V and J ends, which lost 2 bases and 11 bases, there was a span of 18 bases. CDR3 loop: CASSQNDGGLVAFF. The CDR3 bases are TGTGCCAGCAGCCAAAACGATGGAGGCCTTGTGGCTTTCTTT.

This clonotype was detected only a few times. This chain links TRBV20-1 with TRBJ2-7; the D gene could be TRBD1 or TRBD2 (6 bases each). V lost 6 bases and J 7 bases, leaving 19 bases between the germline ends. Germline values: CDR1 DFQATT, CDR2 SNEGSKA (reference sequence). CDR3 length: 13 amino acids. DNA for the CDR3: TGCAGTGCGAAAGGGGGGCCCCTTGGGGAGCAGTACGTC. Residues: CSAKGGPLGEQYV.

This chain joins TRBV30 and TRBJ1-1; 8 bases are a match to TRBD1. Trimming took 8 bases from V and 11 from J; bases not matched to a gene: 16. Looked up from germline, CDR1 is GTSNPN and CDR2 is SVGIG (reference sequence). This CDR3 is built from 13 residues. DNA for the CDR3: TGTGCCAGAAGCCAGACAGGGGAGAGCGAGGCTTTCTTT. This translates into CARSQTGESEAFF.

This clonotype turned up a few times. The rearrangement joins TRBV15 to TRBJ2-1; D perhaps matches TRBD2 (6 bases). Germline assignment: CDR1 LNHNV and CDR2 YYDKDF (reference sequence). CDR3 length: 15 amino acids. The V and J ends lost 1 base and 9 bases respectively, with 16 bases between them. The DNA for the CDR3 is TGTGCCACCAGCAGAGCGGGAAGGGAGGCAGGTGAGCAGTTCTTC. Amino acids: CATSRAGREAGEQFF.